Listed here are 26 T cell receptor beta chains from one sample, sequenced in a study of beta chain features in type 1 diabetes. Sequenced material consisted of expressed TCRB transcripts (all of the isolated RNA was reverse transcribed). Assay: immunoSEQ multiplex PCR; the TCRdb copy retains only in-frame clones and omits some. This table holds fewer than 900,000 clones, 15% to 20% found once. The specimen sequenced was naive CD4+ T cells from blood. The receptors stem from a woman younger than 30 in good health.

This clone appeared a few times. The chain has TRBV27 and TRBJ1-1; D is unresolved. CDR3 length equals 13 residues. CDR1 and CDR2 (germline): MNHEY, SMNVEV (reference sequence). V was trimmed by 3 bases and J by 1 base, leaving 6 bases between them. The CDR3 loop is CASSFLPNTEAFF. CDR3 nucleotides: TGTGCCAGCAGTTTCCTCCCGAACACTGAAGCTTTCTTT.

This rearrangement joins TRBV6-9 to TRBJ2-5; no clear D. CDR1 and CDR2 from the germline V gene are MNHGY and SVAAGI. Deletions cut 5 bases from V and 1 base from J, with 23 bases between. The CDR3 spans 18 residues. CDR3 DNA: TGTGCCAGCAGTCGCCCAGATGAACGAATCCTCCTCCAAGAGACCCAGTACTTC. Its translation is CASSRPDERILLQETQYF.

V gene TRBV7-2 combines with J gene TRBJ2-1; 9 nucleotides line up with TRBD2. CDR3 length: 14 amino acids. The V gene end was trimmed by 4 bases and the J gene end by 12 bases; junction bases not matched to a gene: 10. Germline values: CDR1 SGHTA, CDR2 FQGNSA. The DNA for the CDR3 is TGTGCCAGCAGCTCCCGGGGTAGCGGGAGTGTGCAGTTCTTC. Its protein is CASSSRGSGSVQFF.

The J gene is TRBJ2-1, the V gene TRBV7-3; TRBD2 might be the D (6 bases). Trimming took off 7 bases at V and 6 bases at J, with 16 bases between the two ends. The CDR3 totals 14 residues. Germline-derived CDR1 and CDR2 are SGHTA and FQGTGA. CDR3 protein: CASTLSRGSNEQFF. The DNA for the CDR3 is TGTGCCAGCACCCTATCTCGGGGGAGCAATGAGCAGTTCTTC.

This clone was seen a few times. The rearrangement uses TRBV2 and TRBJ2-7; perhaps TRBD1 as D (6 bases). V was clipped by 6 bases and J by 3 bases, with 9 bases between them. There are 12 residues in the CDR3. Germline CDR1 and CDR2: SNHLY and FYNNEI. The CDR3 loop reads CASRDSLYEQYF. The CDR3 bases are TGTGCCAGCAGGGACAGCCTCTACGAGCAGTACTTC.

This clone was found once. The rearrangement uses TRBV28 and TRBJ2-6; D is perhaps TRBD1 (5 bases). Germline CDR1 is MDHEN and CDR2 is SYDVKM. This CDR3 is 17 amino acids long. The V and J ends lost 5 bases and 4 bases respectively, with 18 bases between them. The CDR3 DNA sequence: TGTGCCAGCAGTCCATACCCCCCCAGGGTCGGGGCCAACGTCCTGACTTTC. Translation: CASSPYPPRVGANVLTF.

The chain couples TRBV6-4 to TRBJ2-5; D may be TRBD2 (5 bases). V shed 8 bases and J shed 9 bases, with 19 bases lying between them. Germline assignment: CDR1 MRHNA and CDR2 SNTAGT. This CDR3 is 13 amino acids long. The CDR3 bases are TGTGCCAGCCCCCACCCGCTACTGGAGGCCCAGTACTTC. This gives the protein CASPHPLLEAQYF.

The chain couples TRBV7-2 to TRBJ2-1; 7 bases map to TRBD1. Germline trimming cut 5 bases from V and 6 bases from J; bases unmatched to any gene: 4. Per germline, CDR1 SGHTA and CDR2 FQGNSA. CDR3 length: 13 residues. CDR3 in DNA: TGTGCCAGCAGCCTACGACAGGGCAATGAGCAGTTCTTC. As protein: CASSLRQGNEQFF.

Only a few counts were recorded for this clone. This chain connects TRBV2 to TRBJ2-4; D might be TRBD2 (7 bases). With 4 bases removed from V and 9 bases from J, the gap between germline ends came to 16 bases. Germline V CDR1 and CDR2: SNHLY, FYNNEI. The CDR3 covers 14 residues. DNA for the CDR3: TGTGCCAGCAGTGGGGGAGGGGGAATTCGCATTCAGTACTTC. Amino acid sequence: CASSGGGGIRIQYF.

The chain employs TRBV20-1 and TRBJ1-1, with 7 nucleotides matching TRBD1. Germline CDR1 reads DFQATT; CDR2 reads SNEGSKA (reference sequence). The junction had 4 bases not matched to a gene; V was cut back by 5 bases and J by 7 bases. The CDR3 consists of 11 residues. CDR3 protein: CSASDRIEAFF. CDR3 DNA sequence: TGCAGTGCTTCGGACAGGATTGAAGCTTTCTTT.

This clone was observed a few times. This rearrangement joins TRBV27 to TRBJ2-7, with D hard to call. There are 12 residues in the CDR3. Trimming took off 3 bases at V and 0 bases at J, with 3 bases between the two ends. CDR1 is MNHEY, CDR2 SMNVEV, per germline (reference sequence). The CDR3 DNA is TGTGCCAGCAGTTTTTACTCCTACGAGCAGTACTTC. Protein: CASSFYSYEQYF.

This clone came up once. The chain combines TRBV7-2 with TRBJ2-5; TRBD1 agrees at 7 bases. The J call is uncertain, as TRBJ2-7 better fits the DNA end. This CDR3 has 14 amino acids. Germline V lookup: CDR1 SGHTA, CDR2 FQGNSA. The CDR3 loop reads CASSLLTGAHEQYF. For the CDR3, the DNA is TGTGCCAGCAGCTTGCTTACAGGGGCCCACGAGCAGTACTTC.

This clone has just a few counts. The gene calls are TRBV27 and TRBJ1-1; D might be TRBD1 (6 bases). The CDR3 runs 14 residues. In germline, CDR1 is MNHEY, CDR2 SMNVEV (reference sequence). V lost 8 bases and J 6 bases, leaving 19 bases between the germline ends. DNA for the CDR3: TGTGCCAGCGGGCAAGTGGGCAGGGGTGCTGAAGCTTTCTTT. This gives the protein CASGQVGRGAEAFF.

The chain is built from TRBV28 and TRBJ1-5; 7 nucleotides align to TRBD1. With V trimmed by 5 bases and J by 3 bases, 10 bases remained unmatched. There are 16 residues in the CDR3. Germline V gives CDR1 MDHEN, CDR2 SYDVKM. The chain's CDR3 is CASSETGTAINQPQHF. The CDR3 nucleotides read TGTGCCAGCAGTGAAACCGGGACAGCGATCAATCAGCCCCAGCATTTT.

V gene TRBV5-4 combines with J gene TRBJ1-1; tentatively, D is TRBD1 (6 bases). Trimming removed 3 bases from V and 0 bases from J, with 9 bases in between. From germline, CDR1 is SGHNT and CDR2 YYREEE (reference sequence). CDR3 length: 14 residues. The CDR3 reads CASSYQGLNTEAFF. The CDR3 DNA follows: TGTGCCAGCAGCTACCAGGGGTTGAACACTGAAGCTTTCTTT.

The gene calls are TRBV9 and TRBJ2-3, with 7 bases identical to TRBD1. This CDR3 is built from 14 residues. CDR1 is SGDLS, CDR2 YYNGEE, per germline. The J segment lost 4 bases and the V segment lost 4 bases, leaving 6 bases of the junction unmatched. The CDR3 here is CASSSRDSADTQYF. The CDR3 bases are TGTGCCAGCAGCAGTCGGGACAGTGCAGATACGCAGTATTTT.

This chain joins TRBV27 and TRBJ2-5; D remains unclear. CDR3 length: 18 amino acids. V was clipped by 7 bases and J by 0 bases, with 24 bases between them. The V gene's germline CDR1 is MNHEY and CDR2 SMNVEV (reference sequence). CDR3 coding DNA: TGTGCCAGCAAGTCGGTCCGTGGCGTAAGGTTTGACCAAGAGACCCAGTACTTC. Protein sequence: CASKSVRGVRFDQETQYF.

On this clone: The same CDR3 also results from other DNA sequences found in this sample. This chain joins TRBV11-2 and TRBJ2-3; D remains ambiguous. Trimming removed 1 base at V and 2 bases at J, with 4 bases between. Germline CDR1 is SGHAT and CDR2 is FQNNGV. The CDR3 extends over 13 amino acids. CDR3 nucleotides: TGTGCCAGCAGCTTAGCGGTCACAGATACGCAGTATTTT. Translating gives CASSLAVTDTQYF.

In its sample, this clone was seen a few times. The chain links TRBV18 to TRBJ2-2; no reliable D call. The V gene lost 1 base and the J gene lost 2 bases, with 5 bases spanning the gap. Germline V gives CDR1 KGHSH, CDR2 LQKENI. The CDR3 has 14 residues. DNA for the CDR3: TGTGCCAGCTCACCACGGGGAAACACCGGGGAGCTGTTTTTT. The encoded protein is CASSPRGNTGELFF.

V usage is TRBV7-2 and J usage is TRBJ2-5; D might be TRBD2 (6 bases). The last part of the DNA fits TRBJ2-7 better; the J call may be wrong. The CDR3 has 13 amino acids. Germline V gene data show CDR1 as SGHTA and CDR2 as FQGNSA. CDR3 coding DNA: TGTGCCAGCAGCCCCCCGGGGGAATACGAGCAGTACTTC. Amino acids: CASSPPGEYEQYF.

CDR3 coding DNA: TGTGCCAGCAGCCCGCTGGACGGGAGTAGCTCCTACGAGCAGTACTTC. Amino acids: CASSPLDGSSSYEQYF. The chain employs TRBV4-2 and TRBJ2-7; weak D call: TRBD2 (6 bases). Per germline, CDR1 LGHNA and CDR2 YNFKEQ. V was cut by 4 bases and J by 0 bases, with 16 bases left in between. This CDR3 contains 16 residues.

This clone has only a few counts. The chain couples TRBV28 to TRBJ2-2; D ambiguous. Trimming cost V 4 bases and J 3 bases, with 9 bases left between them. The CDR3 loop spans 14 amino acids. Germline-derived CDR1 and CDR2 are MDHEN and SYDVKM. Here the CDR3 reads CASSSFRDTGELFF. As DNA, the CDR3 is TGTGCCAGCAGTTCTTTCCGGGACACCGGGGAGCTGTTTTTT.

This clone was counted only a few times. The chain couples TRBV29-1 to TRBJ1-2; D unclear. V was clipped by 7 bases and J by 8 bases, with 23 bases between them. Germline V gene sequence: CDR1 SQVTM, CDR2 ANQGSEA. The CDR3 has 14 residues. The CDR3 is CSARLAGQAGGYTF. CDR3 DNA: TGCAGCGCACGCCTTGCGGGCCAAGCGGGGGGCTACACCTTC.

The chain carries TRBV4-3 and TRBJ2-7, with 11 bases fitting TRBD2. CDR1 and CDR2 (germline): LGHNA, YSLEER. V was pared by 1 base and J by 2 bases, with 4 bases of the junction left unmatched. This CDR3 spans 16 amino acids. The CDR3 loop is CASSQVLAGGAYEQYF. CDR3 in DNA: TGCGCCAGCAGCCAAGTCCTAGCGGGAGGCGCCTACGAGCAGTACTTC.

The J gene is TRBJ1-1, the V gene TRBV5-6; 7 nucleotides match TRBD1. Germline assignment: CDR1 SGHDT and CDR2 YYEEEE. The ends lost 1 base at V and 3 bases at J; junction bases unmatched: 6. CDR3 length: 15 amino acids. In nucleotides, the CDR3 is TGTGCCAGCAGCTTGTTTGGGCAGGGGGACACTGAAGCTTTCTTT. Its translation is CASSLFGQGDTEAFF.

This clone was picked up a small number of times. The chain carries TRBV7-2 and TRBJ2-7, with 9 nucleotides matching TRBD1. The germline V gene has CDR1 SGHTA and CDR2 FQGNSA. V shed 5 bases, J shed 0 bases, and the junction held 11 bases outside the gene matches. The CDR3 is 17 residues long. The DNA for the CDR3 is TGTGCCAGCAGCAAACGGGGCGGGACAGGGAACTCCTACGAGCAGTACTTC. This translates into CASSKRGGTGNSYEQYF.